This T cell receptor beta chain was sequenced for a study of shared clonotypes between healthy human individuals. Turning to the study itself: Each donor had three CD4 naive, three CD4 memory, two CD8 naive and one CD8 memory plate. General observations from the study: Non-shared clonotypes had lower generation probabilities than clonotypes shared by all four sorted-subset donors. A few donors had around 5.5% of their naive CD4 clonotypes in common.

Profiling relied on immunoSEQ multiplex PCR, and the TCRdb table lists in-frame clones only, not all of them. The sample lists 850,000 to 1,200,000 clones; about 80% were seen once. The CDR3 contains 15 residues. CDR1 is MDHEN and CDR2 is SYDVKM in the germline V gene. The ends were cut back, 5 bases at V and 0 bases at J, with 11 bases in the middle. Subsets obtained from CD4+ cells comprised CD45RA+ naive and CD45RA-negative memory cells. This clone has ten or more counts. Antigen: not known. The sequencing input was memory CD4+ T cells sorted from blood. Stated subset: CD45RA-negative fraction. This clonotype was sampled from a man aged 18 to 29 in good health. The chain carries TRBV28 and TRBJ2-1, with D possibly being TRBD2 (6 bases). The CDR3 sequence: CASSTPTSSYNEQFF. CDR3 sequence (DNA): TGTGCCAGCAGTACCCCGACTAGCTCCTACAATGAGCAGTTCTTC.